Described below is a single T cell receptor beta chain sequence and its context. This clonotype came up a few times. Its recognized antigen is unknown. Per-nucleotide qualities are absent, and no much larger clonotype sits a single base away. This entry belongs to a study of CD8 T cells in ankylosing spondylitis listed by TCRdb under 2017. Background on the whole study: The study set out to find disease-linked TCR variants by profiling T cell receptor beta repertoires in ankylosing spondylitis patients and healthy donors. The full study cohort comprised around 25 ankylosing spondylitis patients and some 100 healthy donors. Peripheral blood samples were taken, and synovial fluid was additionally collected from ankylosing spondylitis patients. Beyond this particular receptor, the publication reports: The disease-linked clones showed a CD8+ phenotype and occurred at relatively low frequencies in peripheral blood. Some of the motif variants had been reported before in the synovial fluid and blood of reactive arthritis patients, a finding that suggests common disease-initiation mechanisms. Blood from ankylosing spondylitis patients appeared to be characterized by a TCR beta motif made up of fewer than ten highly homologous amino acid variants. Significant enrichment of the disease-linked clones was reported in matched synovial fluid samples from ankylosing spondylitis patients.

V gives up 0 bases and J gives up 0 bases, and the segment between their germline ends measures 16 bases. CDR1 and CDR2, per the germline V gene (reference sequence), are DFQATT and SNEGSKA. Including the terminal cysteine and phenylalanine, the CDR3 comprises 17 residues. Only CDR3 DNA is held: 51 bases, read in frame from base 1. The instrument given in TCRdb is Illumina HiSeq 2500. TCR beta libraries were prepared by quantitative 5'-RACE with molecular barcodes. As for the original processing: To identify disease-linked TCR variants, a new computational method was used, one built on a probabilistic model of VDJ rearrangement. The public reads were quality trimmed at Q25 with fastp and then assembled into clones with MiXCR by TCRdb, keeping productive beta chains. Each CDR3 protein appears once, grouped with its most common genes and DNA. The authors' filters were not applied to this entry. The sample includes over 600,000 distinct CDR3 sequences, with roughly 20% observed a single time. The ten largest make up around a fifth of the sample.

The sequenced material came from blood, either unsorted or a sorted T cell fraction (not recorded which). The receptor's source is a male donor with ankylosing spondylitis. The rearranged segments are TRBV20-1 and TRBJ2-3; the D match is possibly TRBD1 or TRBD2, with 6 bases aligned in each. CDR3 reads: CSARDLWRRGSTDTQYF. The nucleotide sequence is given as TGCAGTGCTAGAGATTTGTGGAGGAGGGGGAGCACAGATACGCAGTATTTT.